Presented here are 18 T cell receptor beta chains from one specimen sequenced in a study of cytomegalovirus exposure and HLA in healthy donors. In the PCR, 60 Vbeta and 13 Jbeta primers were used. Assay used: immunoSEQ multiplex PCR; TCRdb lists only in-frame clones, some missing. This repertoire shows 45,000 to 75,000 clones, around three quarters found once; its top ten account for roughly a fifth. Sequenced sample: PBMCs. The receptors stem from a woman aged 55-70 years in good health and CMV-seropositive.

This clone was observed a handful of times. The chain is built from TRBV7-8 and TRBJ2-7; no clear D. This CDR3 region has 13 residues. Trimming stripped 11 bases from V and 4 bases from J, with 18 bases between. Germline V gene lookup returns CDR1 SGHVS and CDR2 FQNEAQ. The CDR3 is CACKLEPAYEQYF. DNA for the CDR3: TGTGCCTGCAAGCTGGAGCCGGCATACGAGCAGTACTTC.

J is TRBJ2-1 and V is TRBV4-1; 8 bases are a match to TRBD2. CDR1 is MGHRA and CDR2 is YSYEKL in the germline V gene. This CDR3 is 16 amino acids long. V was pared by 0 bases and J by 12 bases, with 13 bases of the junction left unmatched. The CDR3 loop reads CASSQDVPAGALSQFF. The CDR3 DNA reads TGCGCCAGCAGCCAAGATGTGCCAGCGGGGGCTCTTTCGCAGTTCTTC.

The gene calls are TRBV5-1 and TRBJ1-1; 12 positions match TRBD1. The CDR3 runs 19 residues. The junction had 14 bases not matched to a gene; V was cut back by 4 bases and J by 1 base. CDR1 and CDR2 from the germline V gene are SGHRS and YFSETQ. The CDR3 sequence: CASSLRPMGQGASNTEAFF. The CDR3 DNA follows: TGCGCCAGCAGCCTCAGGCCAATGGGACAGGGGGCATCGAACACTGAAGCTTTCTTT. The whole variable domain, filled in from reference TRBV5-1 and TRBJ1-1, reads KAGVTQTPRYLIKTRGQQVTLSCSPISGHRSVSWYQQTPGQGLQFLFEYFSETQRNKGNFPGRFSGRQFSNSRSEMNVSTLELGDSALYLCASSLRPMGQGASNTEAFFGQGTRLTVV.

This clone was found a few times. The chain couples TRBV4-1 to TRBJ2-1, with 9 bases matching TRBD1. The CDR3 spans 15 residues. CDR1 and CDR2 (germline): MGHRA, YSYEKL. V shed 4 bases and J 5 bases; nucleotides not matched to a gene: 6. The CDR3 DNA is TGCGCCAGCAGCCGGAGGACAGGGGTTGACAATGAGCAGTTCTTC. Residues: CASSRRTGVDNEQFF.

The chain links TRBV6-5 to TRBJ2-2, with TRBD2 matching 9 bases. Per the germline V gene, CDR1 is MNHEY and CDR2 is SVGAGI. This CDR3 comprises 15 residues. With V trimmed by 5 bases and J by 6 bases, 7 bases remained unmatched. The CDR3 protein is CASSRAGGLAGELFF. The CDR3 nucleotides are TGTGCCAGCAGTCGGGCGGGGGGGCTAGCCGGGGAGCTGTTTTTT.

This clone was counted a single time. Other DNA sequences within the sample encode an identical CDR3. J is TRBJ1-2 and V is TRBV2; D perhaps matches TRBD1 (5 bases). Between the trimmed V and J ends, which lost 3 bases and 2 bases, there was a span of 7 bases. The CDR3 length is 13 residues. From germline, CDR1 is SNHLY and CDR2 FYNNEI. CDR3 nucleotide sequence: TGTGCCAGCAGTGAGGGGCCCAACTATGGCTACACCTTC. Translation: CASSEGPNYGYTF.

CDR3 region: CASSVRTGGFTDTQYF. CDR3 DNA: TGTGCCAGCAGCGTTCGAACGGGGGGTTTCACAGATACGCAGTATTTT. J is TRBJ2-3 and V is TRBV14; 7 bases align to TRBD2. The CDR3 runs to 16 residues. Trimming took 5 bases from V and 2 from J; bases not matched to a gene: 10. CDR1 and CDR2 from the germline V gene are SGHDN and FVKESK. The full variable domain, with the rest looked up from reference TRBV14 and TRBJ2-3, is EAGVTQFPSHSVIEKGQTVTLRCDPISGHDNLYWYRRVMGKEIKFLLHFVKESKQDESGMPNNRFLAERTGGTYSTLKVQPAELEDSGVYFCASSVRTGGFTDTQYFGPGTRLTVL.

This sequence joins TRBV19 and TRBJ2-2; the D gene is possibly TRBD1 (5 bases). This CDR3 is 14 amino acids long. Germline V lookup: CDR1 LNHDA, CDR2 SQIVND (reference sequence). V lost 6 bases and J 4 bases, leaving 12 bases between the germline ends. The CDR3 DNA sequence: TGTGCCAGTAGGAGGCAGGGTAGCACCGGGGAGCTGTTTTTT. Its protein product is CASRRQGSTGELFF.

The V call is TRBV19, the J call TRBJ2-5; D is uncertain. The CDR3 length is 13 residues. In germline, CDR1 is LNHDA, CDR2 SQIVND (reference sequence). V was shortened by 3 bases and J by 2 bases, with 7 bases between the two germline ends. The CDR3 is CASSMAQQETQYF. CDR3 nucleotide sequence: TGTGCCAGTAGTATGGCCCAGCAAGAGACCCAGTACTTC.

In DNA form, the CDR3 reads TGCACCGGAGTGAAAGGGGCGCCGACAGATACGCAGTATTTT. Translation: CTGVKGAPTDTQYF. This rearrangement joins TRBV1 to TRBJ2-3; TRBD1, the table's D call, lacks a check against the DNA. TRBV1 represents a pseudogene. This CDR3 comprises 14 residues.

The CDR3 sequence: CASSYSVGGYGTEAFF. The CDR3, as DNA: TGTGCCAGCAGTTACAGCGTCGGCGGGTATGGGACTGAAGCTTTCTTT. The rearrangement links TRBV6-6 to TRBJ1-1; D call uncertain. Trimming pared 2 bases from V and 5 bases from J, leaving 18 bases between. CDR1 is MNHNY, CDR2 SVGAGI, per germline (reference sequence). This CDR3 comprises 16 residues.

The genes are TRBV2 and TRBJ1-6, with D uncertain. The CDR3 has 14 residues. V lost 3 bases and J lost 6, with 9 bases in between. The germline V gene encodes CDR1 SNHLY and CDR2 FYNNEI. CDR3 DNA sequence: TGTGCCAGCAGTGACCAGGTCGGTAATTCACCCCTCCACTTT. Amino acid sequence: CASSDQVGNSPLHF.

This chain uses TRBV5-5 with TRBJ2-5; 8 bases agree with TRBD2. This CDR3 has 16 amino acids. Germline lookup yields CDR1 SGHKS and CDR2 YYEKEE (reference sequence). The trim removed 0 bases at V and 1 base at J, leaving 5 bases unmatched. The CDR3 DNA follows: TGTGCCAGCAGCTTGGCCATAGCGGGGCCCCAAGAGACCCAGTACTTC. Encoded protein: CASSLAIAGPQETQYF.

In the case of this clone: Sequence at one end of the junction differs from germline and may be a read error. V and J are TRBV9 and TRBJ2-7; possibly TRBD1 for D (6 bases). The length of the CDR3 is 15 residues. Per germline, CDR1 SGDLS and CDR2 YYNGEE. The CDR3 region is CTSSFQSVQGGEQYF. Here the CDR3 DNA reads TGTACCAGCAGCTTCCAGTCGGTACAGGGTGGCGAGCAGTACTTC.

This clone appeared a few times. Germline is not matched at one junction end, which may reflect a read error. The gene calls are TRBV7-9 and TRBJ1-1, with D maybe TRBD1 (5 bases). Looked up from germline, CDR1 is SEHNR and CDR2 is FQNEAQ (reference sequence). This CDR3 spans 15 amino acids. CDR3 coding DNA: TGTTCCAGCAGCTTAGCGGGGCGCGAGGACACTGAAGCTTTCTTT. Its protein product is CSSSLAGREDTEAFF.

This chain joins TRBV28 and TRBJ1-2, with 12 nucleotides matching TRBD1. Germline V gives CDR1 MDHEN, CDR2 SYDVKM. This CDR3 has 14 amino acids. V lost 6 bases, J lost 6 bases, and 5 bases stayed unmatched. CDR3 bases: TGTGCCAGCAGGGGACAGGGGGCGCATCATGGCTACACCTTC. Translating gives CASRGQGAHHGYTF.

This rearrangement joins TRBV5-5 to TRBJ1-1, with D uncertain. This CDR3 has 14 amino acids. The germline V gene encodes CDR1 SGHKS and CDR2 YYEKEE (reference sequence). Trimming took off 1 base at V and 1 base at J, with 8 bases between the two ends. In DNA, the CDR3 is TGTGCCAGCAGCTTGAGCACAGCGAACACTGAAGCTTTCTTT. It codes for CASSLSTANTEAFF.

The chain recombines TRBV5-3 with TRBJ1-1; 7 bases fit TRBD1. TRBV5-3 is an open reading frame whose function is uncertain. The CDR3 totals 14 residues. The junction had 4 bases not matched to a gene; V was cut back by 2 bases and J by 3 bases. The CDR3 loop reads CARSFQGVDTEAFF. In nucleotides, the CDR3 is TGTGCCAGAAGCTTTCAGGGGGTAGACACTGAAGCTTTCTTT.